The rows below give T cell receptor beta chains drawn from one sample of a study of cytomegalovirus exposure and HLA in healthy donors. Libraries were prepared by immunoSEQ multiplex PCR; TCRdb keeps only in-frame clonotypes and omits some of them. The sample yields 130,000 to 150,000 clones, around 79% seen once. The sequenced material came from PBMCs. These receptors all come from a male donor in good health and CMV-seronegative. CDR3s include the opening cysteine and the closing phenylalanine or tryptophan. A D gene is named only where the DNA matches it firmly. Clone size appears in some rows only: once, few, many, or a class for an expanded clone.

>TRBJ2-2|.|TRBV10-3|.
TGTGCCATCAGTGAGTTTCAGAACACCGGGGAGCTGTTTTTT
CAISEFQNTGELFF
>TRBJ2-2|.|TRBV27|TRBD2
TGTGCCAGCAGTTTCAAGCGGGGCTGGAACACCGGGGAGCTGTTTTTT
CASSFKRGWNTGELFF
>TRBJ1-3|.|TRBV29-1|.
TGCAGCGTTGATCGTAGAGGAATTGCTGGAAACACCATATATTTT
CSVDRRGIAGNTIYF
>TRBJ2-1|.|TRBV5-4|TRBD2
TGTGCCAGCAGCTCGGGGGGACTAGCGGGACTGAATGAGCAGTTCTTC
CASSSGGLAGLNEQFF
>TRBJ2-1|once|TRBV13|.
TGTGCCAGCAGCGCTCCCTGGGGGGACTTATACAATGAGCAGTTCTTC
CASSAPWGDLYNEQFF
>TRBJ2-2|.|TRBV5-1|.
TGCGCCAGCAGCTTGGGCAGGCTCGCGAACACCGGGGAGCTGTTTTTT
CASSLGRLANTGELFF
>TRBJ2-7|.|TRBV5-4|.
TGTGCCAGCAGCTTCTGGAACAGCTACGAGCAGTACTTC
CASSFWNSYEQYF
>TRBJ1-1|few|TRBV7-8|.
TGTGCCAGCAGCTTAGTTTCAGGTGTGCTGAACACTGAAGCTTTCTTT
CASSLVSGVLNTEAFF
>TRBJ1-1|once|TRBV6-4|TRBD1
TGTGCCAGCAGTGACTTAATCGATTCACAGGGGGATCTTGATTTGGGCACTGAAGCTTTCTTT
CASSDLIDSQGDLDLGTEAFF
>TRBJ2-7|.|TRBV7-2|TRBD2
TGTGCCAGCAGCTCTAGCGGGAGGATATACGAGCAGTACTTC
CASSSSGRIYEQYF
>TRBJ1-2|.|TRBV29-1|.
TGCAGCGTTTACGGGACAAAGGGATCTGCTAACTATGGCTACACCTTC
CSVYGTKGSANYGYTF
>TRBJ1-5|.|TRBV5-8|TRBD1
TGTGCCAGCAGCGGGGGACAGGGATGGGAGCAGCCCCAGCATTTT
CASSGGQGWEQPQHF
>TRBJ1-1|once|TRBV6-5|TRBD1
TGTGCCAGCAGTCGAGACAGGGGGCGCGACACTGAAGCTTTCTTT
CASSRDRGRDTEAFF
>TRBJ2-2|.|TRBV11-2|.
TGTGCCAGCACCCAGAGGTCCGGGGAGCTGTTTTTT
CASTQRSGELFF
>TRBJ1-1|.|TRBV5-6|TRBD1
TGTGCCAGCAGCTATGGGACAGGACATCAAAACACTGAAGCTTTCTTT
CASSYGTGHQNTEAFF
>TRBJ1-1|.|TRBV21-1|.
TGTGCCAGCAGCAAAGACGGGGAATCGAACACTGAAGCTTTCTTT
CASSKDGESNTEAFF
>TRBJ1-1|.|TRBV7-2|.
TGTGCCAGCAGCGTACAGGGGAACACTGAAGCTTTCTTT
CASSVQGNTEAFF
>TRBJ2-5|once|TRBV5-1|TRBD2
TGCGCCAGCAGCTTGGGTCTAGCGGCACAAGAGACCCAGTACTTC
CASSLGLAAQETQYF
>TRBJ1-4|.|TRBV4-1|TRBD1
TGCGTCAGCAGCCGGGGGACAGGAGGGGATGAAAAACTGTTTTTT
CVSSRGTGGDEKLFF